The rows below give T cell receptor beta chains drawn from one sample of a study of T-cell memory formation after mild COVID-19. TCRdb re-derived calls from the 5' RACE reads in MiXCR, one entry per CDR3 protein. The table shows roughly 500,000 distinct CDR3 sequences, with 20% occurring only once. Sequences were obtained from PBMCs or a T cell subset sorted from them (not recorded which). These receptors were obtained from an adult woman who had mild COVID-19 (a few samples of this study predate the infection). Cell type and time point are not known. CDR3s include the opening cysteine and the closing phenylalanine or tryptophan. The order of the fields is clone size, D gene, J gene, V gene, CDR3 protein, CDR3 DNA. A D gene is named only where the DNA matches it firmly. The size entry is marked missing in some rows and otherwise reads once, few, many or a size class.

abundance: .; d_gene: .; j_gene: TRBJ2-5; v_gene: TRBV7-2; CDR3aa: CASSLAGTVGGETQYF; CDR3nt: TGTGCCAGCAGCTTAGCAGGGACAGTGGGGGGAGAGACCCAGTACTTC
abundance: few; d_gene: .; j_gene: TRBJ2-5; v_gene: TRBV12-5; CDR3aa: CASGLSRAGETQYF; CDR3nt: TGTGCTAGTGGTTTGAGCAGGGCGGGAGAGACCCAGTACTTC
abundance: few; d_gene: .; j_gene: TRBJ1-1; v_gene: TRBV6-5; CDR3aa: CASSPGPQGTEAFF; CDR3nt: TGTGCCAGCAGTCCCGGGCCTCAGGGCACTGAAGCTTTCTTT
abundance: .; d_gene: TRBD1; j_gene: TRBJ1-1; v_gene: TRBV20-1; CDR3aa: CSASPIDRGDGTEAFF; CDR3nt: TGCAGTGCGTCTCCGATTGACAGGGGGGACGGCACTGAAGCTTTCTTT
abundance: few; d_gene: .; j_gene: TRBJ1-5; v_gene: TRBV2; CDR3aa: CASRRAVWSNQPQHF; CDR3nt: TGTGCCAGCAGGCGGGCAGTATGGAGCAATCAGCCCCAGCATTTT
abundance: .; d_gene: TRBD1; j_gene: TRBJ2-2; v_gene: TRBV6-2/TRBV6-3; CDR3aa: CASRQQGDTGELFF; CDR3nt: TGTGCCAGCAGACAACAGGGGGACACCGGGGAGCTGTTTTTT
abundance: many; d_gene: TRBD2; j_gene: TRBJ2-1; v_gene: TRBV29-1; CDR3aa: CSVVERGSGNEQFF; CDR3nt: TGCAGCGTTGTTGAGCGGGGGTCTGGCAATGAGCAGTTCTTC
abundance: .; d_gene: .; j_gene: TRBJ2-2; v_gene: TRBV18; CDR3aa: CASSPPNTAGELFF; CDR3nt: TGTGCCAGCTCACCCCCGAACACGGCCGGGGAGCTGTTTTTT
abundance: .; d_gene: .; j_gene: TRBJ1-5; v_gene: TRBV7-9; CDR3aa: CASSLGGAVQPQHF; CDR3nt: TGTGCCAGCAGCTTAGGTGGGGCTGTTCAGCCCCAGCATTTT
abundance: few; d_gene: TRBD1; j_gene: TRBJ1-2; v_gene: TRBV7-2; CDR3aa: CASSLEPKGQVYGYTF; CDR3nt: TGTGCCAGCAGCTTAGAGCCTAAGGGACAGGTCTATGGCTACACCTTC
abundance: few; d_gene: TRBD2; j_gene: TRBJ2-2; v_gene: TRBV4-3; CDR3aa: CASRGLAKTGELFF; CDR3nt: TGCGCCAGCAGAGGACTAGCGAAAACCGGGGAGCTGTTTTTT
abundance: .; d_gene: .; j_gene: TRBJ1-1; v_gene: TRBV25-1; CDR3aa: CASSLEGTSGTEAFF; CDR3nt: TGTGCCAGCAGTCTAGAAGGGACGAGTGGGACTGAAGCTTTCTTT
abundance: few; d_gene: .; j_gene: TRBJ1-2; v_gene: TRBV12-3/TRBV12-4; CDR3aa: CASSPSGHPGTYGYTF; CDR3nt: TGTGCCAGCAGCCCTTCCGGACATCCAGGGACCTATGGCTACACCTTC
abundance: few; d_gene: TRBD1; j_gene: TRBJ2-2; v_gene: TRBV7-6; CDR3aa: CASSKQGSISTGELFF; CDR3nt: TGTGCCAGCAGCAAACAGGGGTCTATTTCCACCGGGGAGCTGTTTTTT
abundance: .; d_gene: TRBD1; j_gene: TRBJ2-2; v_gene: TRBV5-1; CDR3aa: CASSLYPGQGTLTGELFF; CDR3nt: TGCGCCAGCAGCTTATACCCGGGACAGGGGACTCTAACCGGGGAGCTGTTTTTT
abundance: .; d_gene: TRBD2; j_gene: TRBJ2-2; v_gene: TRBV20-1; CDR3aa: CSARGTSGGFGELFF; CDR3nt: TGCAGTGCTAGAGGGACTAGCGGGGGGTTCGGGGAGCTGTTTTTT
abundance: few; d_gene: TRBD1; j_gene: TRBJ2-7; v_gene: TRBV7-9; CDR3aa: CASSYYRDRDYEQYF; CDR3nt: TGTGCCAGCAGCTATTACCGGGACAGAGATTACGAGCAGTACTTC
abundance: few; d_gene: TRBD1; j_gene: TRBJ2-4; v_gene: TRBV19; CDR3aa: CASSMSPGTELAKNIQYF; CDR3nt: TGTGCCAGTAGTATGAGCCCAGGGACAGAGTTAGCCAAAAACATTCAGTACTTC
abundance: .; d_gene: .; j_gene: TRBJ2-7; v_gene: TRBV30; CDR3aa: CAWSVPRPFYEQYF; CDR3nt: TGTGCCTGGAGTGTACCTCGGCCGTTCTACGAGCAGTACTTC
abundance: few; d_gene: .; j_gene: TRBJ2-2; v_gene: TRBV7-3; CDR3aa: CASSLLGQNTGELFF; CDR3nt: TGTGCCAGCAGCTTATTAGGCCAGAACACCGGGGAGCTGTTTTTT